Shown below are 10 T cell receptor beta chains from a single sample sequenced in a study of early stage breast cancer tumors. Some clones are missing from TCRdb's copy, which holds only in-frame ones; the method was immunoSEQ multiplex PCR. Among about 51,000 clones, about 77% were seen once, and the ten largest hold under 4.5%. The sample was blood. The source of these receptors is a person aged 35 to 50 with breast cancer.

The V gene is TRBV27, the J gene TRBJ1-2; D is unresolved. In germline, CDR1 is MNHEY, CDR2 SMNVEV (reference sequence). This CDR3 is 15 amino acids long. V shed 6 bases and J shed 0 bases, with 14 bases lying between them. CDR3 protein: CASRLTRSTNYGYTF. CDR3 DNA sequence: TGTGCCAGCAGGCTGACCCGCTCAACTAACTATGGCTACACCTTC.

In its sample, this clone was seen once. The genes are TRBV10-3 and TRBJ1-2; D unclear. Trimming shortened V by 5 bases and J by 0 bases, and 7 bases separated the two germline ends. CDR1 and CDR2 from the germline V gene are ENHRY and SYGVKD. There are 13 residues in the CDR3. CDR3: CAISLQTNYGYTF. The CDR3, as DNA: TGTGCCATCAGTCTACAGACTAACTATGGCTACACCTTC.

The chain uses TRBV11-3 and TRBJ2-6, with D possibly matching TRBD1 (5 bases). V gave up 5 bases and J gave up 1 base, with 12 bases separating them. The CDR3 covers 16 residues. Germline V gene sequence: CDR1 SGHNT, CDR2 YENEEA. The CDR3 loop is CASSATGVSGANVLTF. The CDR3 DNA reads as TGTGCCAGCAGCGCTACAGGAGTTTCTGGGGCCAACGTCCTGACTTTC.

This clone is a singleton in its sample. V is TRBV19 and J is TRBJ2-7; 8 bases agree with TRBD2. Germline V gene lookup returns CDR1 LNHDA and CDR2 SQIVND (reference sequence). V lost 4 bases to trimming and J lost 6 bases; unmatched junction nucleotides: 8. The CDR3 runs 14 residues. The CDR3 loop is CASSRSGSATEQYF. Written as DNA, the CDR3 is TGTGCCAGTAGTAGGAGCGGGAGCGCGACCGAGCAGTACTTC.

The J gene is TRBJ2-2, the V gene TRBV30; D is ambiguous. Trimming removed 4 bases at V and 1 base at J, with 7 bases between. This CDR3 is built from 13 residues. Germline V gene lookup returns CDR1 GTSNPN and CDR2 SVGIG (reference sequence). The CDR3 coding sequence is TGTGCCTGGAATTTGGGGAACACCGGGGAGCTGTTTTTT. Translation gives CAWNLGNTGELFF.

V and J are TRBV5-1 and TRBJ1-5; D is ambiguous. The germline V gene has CDR1 SGHRS and CDR2 YFSETQ. This CDR3 region has 14 residues. Trimming cost V 0 bases and J 7 bases, with 11 bases left between them. Here the CDR3 reads CASSLESGEQPQHF. In DNA form, the CDR3 reads TGCGCCAGCAGCTTGGAGTCGGGAGAACAGCCCCAGCATTTT. The full variable domain, rest sourced from reference TRBV5-1 and TRBJ1-5, is KAGVTQTPRYLIKTRGQQVTLSCSPISGHRSVSWYQQTPGQGLQFLFEYFSETQRNKGNFPGRFSGRQFSNSRSEMNVSTLELGDSALYLCASSLESGEQPQHFGDGTRLSIL.

The rearrangement joins TRBV30 to TRBJ1-3; perhaps TRBD1 as D (6 bases). The germline CDR1 and CDR2 sequences are GTSNPN and SVGIG (reference sequence). The ends were cut back, 1 base at V and 4 bases at J, with 11 bases in the middle. The CDR3 consists of 14 residues. CDR3 sequence (DNA): TGTGCCTGGAGTGGAGGGGGTCGGGGAAACACCATATATTTT. Its translation is CAWSGGGRGNTIYF.

The chain employs TRBV6-5 and TRBJ1-2; TRBD1 matches at 8 bases. CDR1 is MNHEY and CDR2 is SVGAGI in the germline V gene. Trimming took 6 bases from V and 3 from J; bases not matched to a gene: 6. The CDR3 has 14 amino acids. The CDR3 nucleotides are TGTGCCAGCAGGCGAAACAGGGGGGACTATGGCTACACCTTC. Protein product: CASRRNRGDYGYTF.

V and J are TRBV11-2 and TRBJ2-7, with 7 positions matching TRBD1. With 1 base clipped from V and 4 bases from J, the junction kept 10 bases outside the gene matches. Germline V gene sequence: CDR1 SGHAT, CDR2 FQNNGV. This CDR3 comprises 16 residues. CDR3 sequence: CASSLGDPRTGYEQYF. CDR3 coding DNA: TGTGCCAGCAGCTTAGGGGATCCTAGGACAGGTTACGAGCAGTACTTC.

The rearrangement joins TRBV2 to TRBJ2-7; D may correspond to TRBD1 or TRBD2 (5 bases each). Germline V gene data show CDR1 as SNHLY and CDR2 as FYNNEI. Trimming took off 0 bases at V and 0 bases at J, with 12 bases between the two ends. CDR3 size: 16 residues. CDR3 nucleotides: TGTGCCAGCAGTGAAGCCGGGGCCACTTACTCCTACGAGCAGTACTTC. This translates into CASSEAGATYSYEQYF.